What follows are 8 T cell receptor beta chains derived from one specimen sequenced in a study of tumor-infiltrating lymphocytes in oesophageal squamous cell carcinoma. TCRdb reprocessed the PCR reads with MiXCR, giving one entry per CDR3 protein. The table lists more than 15,000 distinct CDR3 sequences, roughly 41% of them singletons. What was sequenced was normal esophageal tissue next to the tumor. The receptors originated from a male donor with esophageal squamous cell carcinoma.

This rearrangement joins TRBV28 to TRBJ1-5; D gene unclear. Germline V gene data show CDR1 as MDHEN and CDR2 as SYDVKM. Trimming removed 1 base at V and 2 bases at J, with 12 bases between. The CDR3 loop spans 16 amino acids. Here the CDR3 DNA reads TGTGCCAGCAGTTTATTCGTCGCGGGCGGCAATCAGCCCCAGCATTTT. The encoded protein is CASSLFVAGGNQPQHF.

To note about this clonotype: A read error is possible here, since a much larger clone lies one base away. The CDR3 loop is CASSPTIGGQSTQYF. The DNA for the CDR3 is TGCGCCAGCAGCCCCACTATAGGAGGACAGAGTACGCAGTATTTT. The chain employs TRBV5-1 and TRBJ2-3, with D possibly TRBD1 on 6 matching bases. With 4 bases removed from V and 8 bases from J, the gap between germline ends came to 20 bases. This CDR3 spans 15 amino acids. Germline V lookup: CDR1 SGHRS, CDR2 YFSETQ. The whole variable domain, filled in from reference TRBV5-1 and TRBJ2-3, reads KAGVTQTPRYLIKTRGQQVTLSCSPISGHRSVSWYQQTPGQGLQFLFEYFSETQRNKGNFPGRFSGRQFSNSRSEMNVSTLELGDSALYLCASSPTIGGQSTQYFGPGTRLTVL.

This clonotype was counted at least ten times. The V and J genes are TRBV7-3 and TRBJ2-7; D uncertain. This CDR3 region has 15 residues. CDR1 and CDR2 from the germline V gene are SGHTA and FQGTGA. Trimming removed 0 bases from V and 4 bases from J, with 13 bases in between. CDR3 region: CASSLTAAPSYEQYF. In DNA form, the CDR3 reads TGTGCCAGCAGCTTAACGGCAGCACCCTCTTACGAGCAGTACTTC.

The chain links TRBV12-3 or TRBV12-4 to TRBJ2-5; D remains ambiguous. The J call is uncertain, as TRBJ2-7 better fits the DNA end. This CDR3 contains 14 residues. CDR3 nucleotides: TGTGCCAGCAGGTTACACGAAAACTCCTACGAGCAGTACTTC. Translation: CASRLHENSYEQYF.

This clonotype appeared many times. Likely a read error: the CDR3 ends without its conserved phenylalanine or tryptophan. The DNA is omitted, as the CDR3 cannot be located on it reliably, and the CDR3 follows TCRdb's listing. V usage is TRBV7-8 and J usage is TRBJ2-6; whether TRBD1, the table's D call, matches the DNA was not checked. Germline V gene sequence: CDR1 SGHVS, CDR2 FQNEAQ. The CDR3 contains 9 residues when both ends are counted. This chain's CDR3 is CASSSEDGT.

This chain uses TRBV7-2 with TRBJ2-3; 9 nucleotides match TRBD1. The J call is in doubt because the DNA end fits TRBJ2-7 better. The CDR3 has 15 residues. CDR1 is SGHTA, CDR2 FQGNSA, per germline. The CDR3 region has the DNA TGTGCCAGCAGCTCCTCCGGGACAGGGAGTTACGAGCAGTACTTC. Amino acid sequence: CASSSSGTGSYEQYF.

The V gene is TRBV9, the J gene TRBJ2-3; maybe TRBD2 (6 bases). V was pared by 6 bases and J by 4 bases, with 21 bases between. This CDR3 comprises 16 residues. Germline lookup yields CDR1 SGDLS and CDR2 YYNGEE. CDR3 in DNA: TGTGCCAGCACCCCGGCGGGGTCGAGAGTTGCAGATACGCAGTATTTT. Translated, it gives CASTPAGSRVADTQYF.

The chain has TRBV6-1 and TRBJ2-3; D ambiguous. The assigned J gene may be wrong: the sequence end matches TRBJ2-1 better. CDR1 MNHNS and CDR2 SASEGT come from the germline V gene. The CDR3 loop spans 13 amino acids. The CDR3 here is CASSGSRTNEQFF. DNA of the CDR3: TGTGCCAGCAGTGGGTCTCGGACCAATGAGCAGTTCTTC.